Listed here are 29 T cell receptor beta chains from one sample, sequenced in a study of blood T cells in healthy people across ages (dated by TCRdb to the mid-2010s). Library prep was done by 5' RACE. TCRdb lists the instrument as Illumina HiSeq 2500. A second PCR of about 6 to 11 cycles was performed with a sample-barcoded 5' primer and a J-beta primer mix. TCRdb itself trimmed the public reads at Q25 with fastp, ran MiXCR and retained productive beta chains. Entries that share a CDR3 protein sequence are merged under the most common genes and DNA. This sample has roughly 790,000 distinct CDR3 sequences in its table, and roughly two fifths of those were observed once. In total, the top ten clones hold 20% to 25% of the sample. The sample was blood. All receptors derive from a woman aged 55 to 70 in good health.

The J gene is TRBJ2-1, the V gene TRBV9; D possibly corresponds to TRBD1 (6 bases). The CDR3 extends over 14 amino acids. CDR1 SGDLS and CDR2 YYNGEE come from the germline V gene. Trimming cost V 3 bases and J 6 bases, with 13 bases left between them. Here the CDR3 reads CASSEVGQSNEQFF. The CDR3 coding sequence is TGTGCCAGCAGCGAGGTAGGACAGAGCAATGAGCAGTTCTTC.

For this clonotype: A junction boundary mismatches the germline segment, possibly from a read error. The chain couples TRBV10-3 to TRBJ2-7; 9 nucleotides line up with TRBD1. The CDR3 contains 15 residues. CDR1 is ENHRY and CDR2 is SYGVKD in the germline V gene. CDR3 sequence reads: CAISEGGTGSYGQYF. DNA for the CDR3: TGTGCCATCAGTGAGGGTGGGACAGGGAGCTACGGGCAGTACTTC.

The chain is built from TRBV29-1 and TRBJ1-5; D unclear. This CDR3 comprises 13 residues. From germline, CDR1 is SQVTM and CDR2 ANQGSEA. The germline V and J ends were trimmed by 4 bases and 0 bases, with 7 bases remaining between them. The DNA of the CDR3 is TGCAGCGTTGTTGGGGATAGCAATCAGCCCCAGCATTTT. It yields the protein CSVVGDSNQPQHF.

The chain links TRBV10-3 to TRBJ1-6; 9 nucleotides line up with TRBD1. The germline V gene has CDR1 ENHRY and CDR2 SYGVKD. The CDR3 has 16 residues. The ends lost 4 bases at V and 7 bases at J; junction bases unmatched: 8. Here the CDR3 reads CAISGGTGIRNSPLHF. The DNA of the CDR3 is TGTGCCATCAGTGGGGGGACAGGGATAAGGAATTCACCCCTCCACTTT.

V gene TRBV12-3 or TRBV12-4 combines with J gene TRBJ2-3; 7 nucleotides line up with TRBD2. The CDR3 consists of 15 residues. After removal of 5 bases from V and 3 bases from J, the junction contained 8 bases not matched to a gene. CDR3 residues: CASSKRDGGTDTQYF. The DNA for the CDR3 is TGTGCCAGCAGTAAAAGGGACGGGGGGACAGATACGCAGTATTTT.

This clonotype was seen at least ten times. The chain links TRBV7-2 to TRBJ2-1; 14 nucleotides line up with TRBD2. The CDR3 is made up of 15 amino acids. V shed 4 bases, J shed 9 bases, and the junction held 5 bases outside the gene matches. CDR1 SGHTA and CDR2 FQGNSA come from the germline V gene. The CDR3 protein is CASSSGLAGEREQFF. The CDR3 bases are TGTGCCAGCAGCTCGGGACTAGCGGGAGAACGTGAGCAGTTCTTC.

The sample holds a few counts of this clonotype. The gene calls are TRBV5-1 and TRBJ2-7; D is unclear. This CDR3 comprises 14 residues. V was clipped by 0 bases and J by 5 bases, with 12 bases between them. The germline V gene has CDR1 SGHRS and CDR2 YFSETQ. The CDR3 sequence: CASSLVGLGDEQYF. DNA of the CDR3: TGCGCCAGCAGCTTGGTAGGGTTAGGTGACGAGCAGTACTTC.

The gene calls are TRBV21-1 and TRBJ2-1; TRBD1, the table's D call, lacks a check against the DNA. TRBV21-1 is given as a pseudogene. This CDR3 contains 16 residues. The chain's CDR3 is CASSKGKGTAKLRGFF. In nucleotides, the CDR3 is TGTGCCAGCAGCAAAGGAAAGGGGACAGCGAAGTTGCGCGGGTTCTTC.

The table lists this clonotype with a few counts. This chain joins TRBV20-1 and TRBJ1-5, with no clear D. The CDR3 has 13 amino acids. Germline values: CDR1 DFQATT, CDR2 SNEGSKA (reference sequence). V was shortened by 0 bases and J by 4 bases, with 7 bases between the two germline ends. Here the CDR3 reads CSARDTRNQPQHF. CDR3 coding DNA: TGCAGTGCTAGAGATACTAGGAATCAGCCCCAGCATTTT.

The chain joins TRBV12-3 or TRBV12-4 to TRBJ2-1, with D hard to call. V dropped 5 bases and J dropped 11 bases, with 13 bases sitting between them. This CDR3 spans 12 amino acids. The CDR3 sequence: CASSPAHQKQFF. The CDR3, as DNA: TGTGCCAGCAGTCCAGCTCACCAGAAGCAGTTCTTC.

The chain has TRBV4-3 and TRBJ1-1, with D tentatively TRBD1 (6 bases). The CDR3 is 14 residues long. The V end lost 2 bases, the J end lost 7 bases, and 14 bases lay between the germline ends. Germline V gene data show CDR1 as LGHNA and CDR2 as YSLEER. CDR3 DNA: TGCGCCAGCAGCCAAACGGGGGGCCAGTTTGAAGCTTTCTTT. Protein product: CASSQTGGQFEAFF.

The chain uses TRBV20-1 and TRBJ2-4; 11 positions agree with TRBD2. Trimming removed 8 bases from V and 6 bases from J; junction bases left unmatched: 9. In germline, CDR1 is DFQATT, CDR2 SNEGSKA (reference sequence). The CDR3 spans 14 residues. Here the CDR3 DNA reads TGCAGTCCTCTAATTAGCGGGGGGGGAAACATTCAGTACTTC. It encodes CSPLISGGGNIQYF.

A few counts support this clonotype. The chain uses TRBV6-1 and TRBJ2-7; TRBD1 aligns across 9 bases. V lost 8 bases to trimming and J lost 5 bases; unmatched junction nucleotides: 7. CDR1 is MNHNS, CDR2 SASEGT, per germline. The CDR3 consists of 13 residues. CDR3 DNA sequence: TGTGCCAGCTCACAGGACAGGGGCAACGAGCAGTACTTC. It specifies CASSQDRGNEQYF.

As to this clonotype: Being one base from a much bigger clone, this may be a read error. The V gene is TRBV7-7, the J gene TRBJ2-7; 8 bases map to TRBD2. CDR3 length: 15 residues. Germline V CDR1 and CDR2: SSHAT, FNYEAQ (reference sequence). The CDR3 DNA follows: TGTGCTAGCAGCGTAGGAGGCAGCGGGAGCTACGAGCAGTACTTC. It translates to CASSVGGSGSYEQYF.

V gene TRBV6-1 combines with J gene TRBJ2-7; TRBD2 agrees at 9 bases. From germline, CDR1 is MNHNS and CDR2 SASEGT. This CDR3 has 17 amino acids. V dropped 0 bases and J dropped 2; count of bases not matched to a gene: 8. The chain's CDR3 is CASSEAGLAGPTYEQYF. In DNA form, the CDR3 reads TGTGCCAGCAGTGAAGCGGGCCTAGCGGGACCTACCTACGAGCAGTACTTC.

This clonotype has only a few counts. The CDR3 DNA is TGTGCCAGCAAACCTCGGGACGGCAGTAATTCACCCCTCCACTTT. Translation: CASKPRDGSNSPLHF. The rearrangement uses TRBV2 and TRBJ1-6; weak D call: TRBD1 (5 bases). The V and J ends lost 7 bases and 6 bases respectively, with 16 bases between them. CDR3 size: 15 residues. The germline V gene encodes CDR1 SNHLY and CDR2 FYNNEI.

The chain links TRBV3-1 to TRBJ2-7; a possible D gene is TRBD1 (5 bases). The CDR3 is 16 amino acids. V lost 4 bases and J 1 base, leaving 17 bases between the germline ends. Germline V gives CDR1 LGHDT, CDR2 YNNKEL (reference sequence). The CDR3 loop reads CASSRSGIGKSYEQYF. CDR3 bases: TGTGCCAGCAGCCGCTCAGGGATTGGAAAATCCTACGAGCAGTACTTC.

This clonotype was counted a few times. The chain has TRBV14 and TRBJ1-2; no clear D gene. This CDR3 contains 14 residues. The V gene's germline CDR1 is SGHDN and CDR2 FVKESK. V lost 0 bases and J 4 bases, leaving 9 bases between the germline ends. The DNA of the CDR3 is TGTGCCAGCAGCCAAGACCCAGGAGGCTATGGCTACACCTTC. It yields the protein CASSQDPGGYGYTF.

This clonotype showed up just once. V usage is TRBV5-1 and J usage is TRBJ2-1; possibly TRBD1 for D (5 bases). The germline V gene encodes CDR1 SGHRS and CDR2 YFSETQ. Trimming left V 6 bases short and J 5 bases short, with 18 bases between. The CDR3 loop spans 15 amino acids. The chain's CDR3 is CASNINQGGHNEQFF. Written as DNA, the CDR3 is TGCGCCAGCAACATTAATCAGGGCGGCCACAATGAGCAGTTCTTC.

The gene calls are TRBV20-1 and TRBJ2-2; D remains unclear. V shed 1 base and J shed 3 bases, with 6 bases lying between them. This CDR3 comprises 13 residues. Germline CDR1 reads DFQATT; CDR2 reads SNEGSKA (reference sequence). This chain's CDR3 is CSARAPDTGELFF. DNA for the CDR3: TGCAGTGCTAGAGCCCCCGACACCGGGGAGCTGTTTTTT.

This clonotype was seen many times. This chain connects TRBV3-1 to TRBJ2-7, with TRBD2 matching 8 bases. Germline lookup yields CDR1 LGHDT and CDR2 YNNKEL (reference sequence). This CDR3 is built from 14 residues. V gave up 4 bases and J gave up 4 bases; unmatched junction bases: 6. As DNA, the CDR3 is TGTGCCAGCAGCCGGAGCGGGAGTCAATACGAGCAGTACTTC. It specifies CASSRSGSQYEQYF.

Of note for this clonotype: The junction shows a germline mismatch at one end, possibly a read error. The CDR3 here is CSARDRQLSYERYF. In DNA form, the CDR3 reads TGCAGTGCTCGGGACAGACAGCTCTCCTACGAGCGGTACTTC. The V call is TRBV20-1, the J call TRBJ2-7; TRBD1 agrees at 7 bases. This CDR3 is 14 amino acids long. The germline CDR1 and CDR2 sequences are DFQATT and SNEGSKA (reference sequence).

V is TRBV18 and J is TRBJ1-2, with 7 bases fitting TRBD1. The CDR3 sequence is 17 residues long. CDR1 KGHSH and CDR2 LQKENI come from the germline V gene. V trimming: 3 bases; J trimming: 4 bases; junction bases outside the gene matches: 14. The chain's CDR3 is CASSPLVGTASFYGYTF. The CDR3, as DNA: TGTGCCAGCTCACCCCTTGTCGGGACAGCATCCTTCTATGGCTACACCTTC.

A word on this clonotype: With a much larger clone just one base away, this may be a read error. The gene calls are TRBV13 and TRBJ2-5, with TRBD1 matching 7 bases. The CDR3 extends over 15 amino acids. With 5 bases clipped from V and 11 bases from J, the junction kept 17 bases outside the gene matches. Germline loops: CDR1 PRHDT, CDR2 FYEKMQ (reference sequence). The CDR3 reads CASSRRTGQNNEQYF. Here the CDR3 DNA reads TGTGCCAGCAGCCGCAGGACAGGACAAAACAATGAGCAGTACTTC.

The CDR3 coding sequence is TGTGCCAGCTCACCTACAGAGTTCTCCTACAATGAGCAGTTCTTC. This gives the protein CASSPTEFSYNEQFF. This chain links TRBV18 with TRBJ2-1, with unresolved D. The CDR3 covers 15 residues. V was trimmed by 3 bases and J by 0 bases, leaving 9 bases between them. Germline-derived CDR1 and CDR2 are KGHSH and LQKENI.

This clonotype was seen a few times. The DNA for the CDR3 is TGTGCCAGCAGCTGGACGGGGGGTAAAAACTCCTACGAGCAGTACTTC. Its translation: CASSWTGGKNSYEQYF. The chain employs TRBV7-9 and TRBJ2-7, with TRBD2 identical over 7 bases. CDR3 length: 16 amino acids. From germline, CDR1 is SEHNR and CDR2 FQNEAQ (reference sequence). The V segment lost 4 bases and the J segment 0 bases; nucleotides outside the gene matches: 9.

V is TRBV24-1 and J is TRBJ2-5; 13 bases are shared with TRBD2. Germline-derived CDR1 and CDR2 are KGHDR and SFDVKD. The CDR3 covers 20 residues. The V segment lost 1 base and the J segment 11 bases; nucleotides outside the gene matches: 21. In DNA, the CDR3 is TGTGCCACCAGTGATTTCTGGACTAGCGGGGGTTTAAGGCTCGGTAATGAGCAGTACTTC. This sequence encodes CATSDFWTSGGLRLGNEQYF.

The table lists this clonotype with a few counts. This sequence joins TRBV28 and TRBJ1-5, with D maybe TRBD1 (6 bases). In germline, CDR1 is MDHEN, CDR2 SYDVKM. The CDR3 covers 15 residues. Trimming took 2 bases from V and 7 from J, leaving 15 bases between them. The DNA for the CDR3 is TGTGCCAGCAGTTTACGGGACAAAACCGGGCAGCCCCAGCATTTT. Protein sequence: CASSLRDKTGQPQHF.

In regard to this clonotype: The junction departs from the called germline gene at one end, perhaps through a read error. This chain connects TRBV7-3 to TRBJ2-7, with a possible D match to TRBD2 (6 bases). The germline CDR1 and CDR2 sequences are SGHTA and FQGTGA. This CDR3 is 12 amino acids long. The CDR3: CTSSSDGREQYF. The DNA of the CDR3 is TGTACCAGCAGCTCGGATGGGAGGGAGCAGTACTTC.